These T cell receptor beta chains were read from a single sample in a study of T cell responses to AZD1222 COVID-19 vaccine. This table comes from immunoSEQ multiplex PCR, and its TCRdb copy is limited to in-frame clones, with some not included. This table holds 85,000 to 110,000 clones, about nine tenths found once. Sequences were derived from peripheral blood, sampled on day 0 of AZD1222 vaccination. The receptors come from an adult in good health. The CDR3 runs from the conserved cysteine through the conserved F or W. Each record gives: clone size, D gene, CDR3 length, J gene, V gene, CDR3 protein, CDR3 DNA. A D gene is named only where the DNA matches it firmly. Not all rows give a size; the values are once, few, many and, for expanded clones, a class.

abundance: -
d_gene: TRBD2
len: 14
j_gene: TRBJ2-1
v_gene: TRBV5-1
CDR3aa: CASTEGERGDEQFF
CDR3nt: TGCGCCAGCACGGAGGGAGAGCGGGGGGATGAGCAGTTCTTC

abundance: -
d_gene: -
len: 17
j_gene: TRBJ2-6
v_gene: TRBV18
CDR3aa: CASSPLPADSGANVLTF
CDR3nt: TGTGCCAGCTCACCACTCCCCGCAGACTCTGGGGCCAACGTCCTGACTTTC

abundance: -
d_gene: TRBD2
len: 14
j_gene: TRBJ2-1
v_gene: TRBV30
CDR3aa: CAWTGGSSYNEQFF
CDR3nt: TGTGCCTGGACGGGCGGGAGCTCCTACAATGAGCAGTTCTTC

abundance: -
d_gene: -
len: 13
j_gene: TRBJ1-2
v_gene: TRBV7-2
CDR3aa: CASSLRSIYGYTF
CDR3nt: TGTGCCAGCAGCTTACGCAGCATCTATGGCTACACCTTC

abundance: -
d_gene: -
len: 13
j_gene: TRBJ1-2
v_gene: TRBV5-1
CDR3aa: CASSLLGTYGYTF
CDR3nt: TGCGCCAGCAGCTTGTTGGGGACCTATGGCTACACCTTC

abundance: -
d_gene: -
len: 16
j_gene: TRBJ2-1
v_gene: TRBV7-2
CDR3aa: CASSLGLSSSYNEQFF
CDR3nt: TGTGCCAGCAGCTTAGGTTTATCTAGCTCCTACAATGAGCAGTTCTTC

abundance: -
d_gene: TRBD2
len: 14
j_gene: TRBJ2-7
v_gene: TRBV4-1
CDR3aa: CASSQDRIAGEQYF
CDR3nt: TGCGCCAGCAGCCAAGATCGGATAGCGGGGGAGCAGTACTTC

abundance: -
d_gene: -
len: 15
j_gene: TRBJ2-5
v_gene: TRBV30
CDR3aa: CAWGAAGQLQETQYF
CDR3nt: TGTGCCTGGGGGGCGGCAGGGCAACTCCAAGAGACCCAGTACTTC

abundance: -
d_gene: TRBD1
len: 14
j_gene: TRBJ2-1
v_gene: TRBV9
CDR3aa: CASNEQGFLGEQFF
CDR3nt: TGTGCCAGCAACGAACAGGGGTTCCTCGGTGAGCAGTTCTTC

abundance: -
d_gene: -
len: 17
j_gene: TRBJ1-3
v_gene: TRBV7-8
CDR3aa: CASSYPPDGGAGNTIYF
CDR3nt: TGTGCCAGCAGCTACCCACCGGATGGGGGGGCTGGAAACACCATATATTTT

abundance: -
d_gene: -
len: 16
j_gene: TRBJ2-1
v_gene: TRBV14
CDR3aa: CASSQVIRVSYNEQFF
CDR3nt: TGTGCCAGCAGCCAAGTGATTCGGGTCTCCTACAATGAGCAGTTCTTC

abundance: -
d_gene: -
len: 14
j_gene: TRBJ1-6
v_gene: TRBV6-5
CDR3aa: CASSYSRFDSPLHF
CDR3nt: TGTGCCAGCAGTTACAGCCGTTTCGATTCACCCCTCCACTTT

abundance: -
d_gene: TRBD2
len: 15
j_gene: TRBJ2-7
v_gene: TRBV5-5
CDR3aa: CASSLGLAGGYEQYF
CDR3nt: TGTGCCAGCAGCTTGGGACTAGCGGGAGGGTACGAGCAGTACTTC

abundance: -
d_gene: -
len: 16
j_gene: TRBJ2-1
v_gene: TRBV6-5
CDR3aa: CASSYLRGGSYNEQFF
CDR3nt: TGTGCCAGCAGTTACTTGAGAGGGGGCTCCTACAATGAGCAGTTCTTC

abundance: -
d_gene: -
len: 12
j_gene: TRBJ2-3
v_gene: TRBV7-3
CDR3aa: CASSAPSMKQYF
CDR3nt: TGTGCCAGCAGCGCTCCTAGCATGAAGCAGTATTTT

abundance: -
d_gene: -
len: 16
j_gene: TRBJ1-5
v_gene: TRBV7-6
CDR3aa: CASSPVGGNSNQPQHF
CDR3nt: TGTGCCAGCAGCCCAGTGGGCGGTAATAGCAATCAGCCCCAGCATTTT

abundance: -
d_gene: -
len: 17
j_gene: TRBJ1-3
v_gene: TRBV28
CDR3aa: CASSLLWSSLGGNTIYF
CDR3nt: TGTGCCAGCAGTTTACTGTGGTCCTCACTGGGTGGAAACACCATATATTTT

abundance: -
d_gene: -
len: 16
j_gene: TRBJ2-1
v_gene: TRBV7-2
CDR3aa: CASSFKTSRSYNEQFF
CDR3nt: TGTGCCAGCAGCTTCAAAACTAGCAGATCCTACAATGAGCAGTTCTTC

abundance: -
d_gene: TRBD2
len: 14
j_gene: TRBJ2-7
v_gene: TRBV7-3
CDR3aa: CASSIGLAGAEQYF
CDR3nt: TGTGCCAGCAGCATCGGACTAGCGGGGGCCGAGCAGTACTTC

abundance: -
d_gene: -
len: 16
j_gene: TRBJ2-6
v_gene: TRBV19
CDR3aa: CASIGAVRAGANVLTF
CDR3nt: TGTGCCAGTATTGGGGCGGTACGGGCTGGGGCCAACGTCCTGACTTTC

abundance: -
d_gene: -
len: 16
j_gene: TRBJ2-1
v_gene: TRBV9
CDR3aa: CASSASLSGSYNEQFF
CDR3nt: TGTGCCAGCAGCGCATCGCTTAGCGGCTCCTACAATGAGCAGTTCTTC

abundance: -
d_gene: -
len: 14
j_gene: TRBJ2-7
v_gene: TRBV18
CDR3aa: CASSPPARIYEQYF
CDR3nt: TGTGCCAGCTCACCACCGGCAAGAATTTACGAGCAGTACTTC

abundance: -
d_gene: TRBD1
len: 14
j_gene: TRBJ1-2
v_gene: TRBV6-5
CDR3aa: CASSPTTGNHGYTF
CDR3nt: TGTGCCAGCAGCCCGACGACAGGGAACCATGGCTACACCTTC

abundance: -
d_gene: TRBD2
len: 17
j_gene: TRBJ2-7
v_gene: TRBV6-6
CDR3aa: CASSPRGLAGAAYEQYF
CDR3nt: TGTGCCAGCAGTCCCAGGGGACTAGCGGGAGCTGCCTACGAGCAGTACTTC

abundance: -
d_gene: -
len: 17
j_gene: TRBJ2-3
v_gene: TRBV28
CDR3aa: CASSSYLTSSSTDTQYF
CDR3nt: TGTGCCAGCAGTTCCTACCTGACTAGTTCGAGCACAGATACGCAGTATTTT

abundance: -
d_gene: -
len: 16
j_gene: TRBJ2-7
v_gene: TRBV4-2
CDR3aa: CASSQDSAASSYEQYF
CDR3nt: TGTGCCAGCAGCCAAGATTCAGCGGCCAGCTCCTACGAGCAGTACTTC

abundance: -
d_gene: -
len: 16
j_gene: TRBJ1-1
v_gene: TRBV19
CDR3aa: CASSIGGGSRTAEAFF
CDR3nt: TGTGCCAGTAGTATCGGGGGAGGATCAAGGACAGCCGAAGCTTTCTTT

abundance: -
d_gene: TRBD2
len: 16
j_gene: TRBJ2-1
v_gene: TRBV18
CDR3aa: CASSPSLLAGEGEQFF
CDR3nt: TGTGCCAGCTCACCATCGTTACTAGCGGGAGAGGGCGAGCAGTTCTTC

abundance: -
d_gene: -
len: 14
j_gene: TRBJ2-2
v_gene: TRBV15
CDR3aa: CATSREGDTGELFF
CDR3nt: TGTGCCACCAGCAGAGAAGGGGACACCGGGGAGCTGTTTTTT

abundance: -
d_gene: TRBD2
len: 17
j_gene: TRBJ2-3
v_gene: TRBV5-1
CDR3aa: CASSLEVVRGSTDTQYF
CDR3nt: TGCGCCAGCAGCTTGGAGGTCGTGCGGGGGAGCACAGATACGCAGTATTTT

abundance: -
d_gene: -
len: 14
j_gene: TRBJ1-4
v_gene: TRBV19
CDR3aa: CASSIRADGEKLFF
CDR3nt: TGTGCCAGTAGTATAAGGGCGGATGGTGAAAAACTGTTTTTT

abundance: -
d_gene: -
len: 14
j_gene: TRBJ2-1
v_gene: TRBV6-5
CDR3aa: CASSYRSGAYEQFF
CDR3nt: TGTGCCAGCAGTTACCGCTCCGGGGCCTATGAGCAGTTCTTC

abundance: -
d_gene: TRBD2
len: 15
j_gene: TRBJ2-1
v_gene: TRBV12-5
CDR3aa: CASGFGTSGFNEQFF
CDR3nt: TGTGCTAGTGGTTTCGGGACTAGCGGGTTCAATGAGCAGTTCTTC

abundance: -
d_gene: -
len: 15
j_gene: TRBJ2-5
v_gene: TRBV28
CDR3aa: CASSPGWERGETQYF
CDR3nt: TGTGCCAGCAGTCCAGGGTGGGAGAGAGGAGAGACCCAGTACTTC

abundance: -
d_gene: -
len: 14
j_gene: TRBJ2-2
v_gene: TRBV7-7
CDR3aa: CASSPNRNTGELFF
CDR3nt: TGTGCCAGCAGCCCGAACCGTAACACCGGGGAGCTGTTTTTT

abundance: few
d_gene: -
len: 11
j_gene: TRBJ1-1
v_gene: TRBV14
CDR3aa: CATTQGTEAFF
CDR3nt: TGTGCCACCACACAAGGTACTGAAGCTTTCTTT

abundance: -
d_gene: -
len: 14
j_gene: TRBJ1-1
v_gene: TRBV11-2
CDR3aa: CASSLDSGGAEAFF
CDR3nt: TGTGCCAGCAGCTTAGACTCTGGTGGCGCTGAAGCTTTCTTT

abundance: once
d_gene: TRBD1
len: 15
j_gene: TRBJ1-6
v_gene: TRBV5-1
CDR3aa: CASSIDGQGNSPLHF
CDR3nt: TGCGCCAGCAGCATAGATGGACAGGGAAATTCACCCCTCCACTTT

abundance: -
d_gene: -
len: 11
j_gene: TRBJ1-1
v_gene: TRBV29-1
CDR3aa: CSVEYRYEAFF
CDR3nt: TGCAGCGTTGAATACAGGTATGAAGCTTTCTTT

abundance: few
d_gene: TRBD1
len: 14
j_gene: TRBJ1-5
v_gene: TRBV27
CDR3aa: CASSSGTVNQPQHF
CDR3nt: TGTGCCAGCAGTTCCGGGACAGTCAATCAGCCCCAGCATTTT

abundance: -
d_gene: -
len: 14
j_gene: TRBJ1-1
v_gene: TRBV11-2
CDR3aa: CASSFQGSFTEAFF
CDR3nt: TGTGCCAGCAGCTTTCAGGGGAGTTTCACTGAAGCTTTCTTT

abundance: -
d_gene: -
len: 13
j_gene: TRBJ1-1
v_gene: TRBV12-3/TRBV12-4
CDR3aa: CASSFSDVAEAFF
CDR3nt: TGTGCCAGCAGTTTTAGTGATGTTGCTGAAGCTTTCTTT

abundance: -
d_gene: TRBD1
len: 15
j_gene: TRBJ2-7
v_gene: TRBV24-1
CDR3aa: CATSGTGGAYAEQYF
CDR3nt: TGTGCCACCAGCGGAACAGGGGGCGCGTACGCCGAGCAGTACTTC

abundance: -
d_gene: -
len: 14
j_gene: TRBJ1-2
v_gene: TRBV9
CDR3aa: CASSGWQAYYGYTF
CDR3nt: TGTGCCAGCAGCGGGTGGCAGGCCTACTATGGCTACACCTTC

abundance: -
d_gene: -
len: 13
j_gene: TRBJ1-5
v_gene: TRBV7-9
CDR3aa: CASSYPGHQPQHF
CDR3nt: TGTGCCAGCAGCTACCCGGGGCACCAGCCCCAGCATTTT